Included here is one T cell receptor beta chain sequence, with context. No antigen is known for it. Both 60 Vbeta primers and 13 Jbeta primers went into the PCR. Clones were sequenced by immunoSEQ multiplex PCR, and TCRdb holds only the in-frame ones, with some missing. The sample has about 120,000 clones; 77% are singletons. V shed 0 bases, J shed 3 bases, and the junction held 4 bases outside the gene matches. Germline lookup yields CDR1 SGHVS and CDR2 FNYEAQ. The CDR3 covers 15 residues. This record belongs to a study of cytomegalovirus exposure and HLA in healthy donors. For the study at large: One earlier analysis, a look at about 179 million T cells, found 100 million to 130 million unique TCR beta sequences. Study-wide results and limits: Donors belonging to an Asian-associated ancestry cluster reportedly showed fewer N-insertions in productive TCRs than the 666-donor mean, according to what a later analysis found.

Likely unrecorded immune exposures existed in these nominally healthy donors. Input material: PBMCs. This clonotype originated in a human donor in good health. V and J are TRBV7-6 and TRBJ2-7, with 8 nucleotides matching TRBD1. CDR3: CASSLAAGGSYEQYF. CDR3 in DNA: TGTGCCAGCAGCTTAGCGGCAGGGGGCAGCTACGAGCAGTACTTC.